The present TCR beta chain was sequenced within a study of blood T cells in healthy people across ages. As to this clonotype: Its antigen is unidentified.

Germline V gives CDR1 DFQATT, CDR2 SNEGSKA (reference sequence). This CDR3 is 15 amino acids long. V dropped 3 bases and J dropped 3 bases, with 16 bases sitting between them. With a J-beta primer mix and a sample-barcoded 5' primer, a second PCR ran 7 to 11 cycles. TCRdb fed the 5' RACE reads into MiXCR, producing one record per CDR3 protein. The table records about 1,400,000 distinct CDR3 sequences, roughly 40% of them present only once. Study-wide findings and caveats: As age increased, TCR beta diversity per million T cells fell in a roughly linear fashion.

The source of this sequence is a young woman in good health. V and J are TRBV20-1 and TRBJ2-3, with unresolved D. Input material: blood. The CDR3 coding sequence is TGCAGTGCTAGCTTTCCCCCGAAGAGTACAGATACGCAGTATTTT. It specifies CSASFPPKSTDTQYF.